This T cell receptor beta chain originates from a study of T cells in lung cancer brain metastases (dated by TCRdb to the late 2010s). For the study in its entirety: Most of the roughly 20 patients had a history of tobacco use, with a median of roughly 42 pack-years. Of the approximately 20 patients, around 19 received no interval therapy between resection of the primary and resection of the metastasis. A median interval of roughly 330 days was observed between acquisition of the primary and brain metastasis specimens. The study compared TCR beta CDR3 repertoires between fully resected primary non-small cell lung cancers and paired brain metastases. The cohort comprised some 20 patients contributing 40 or so specimens, one primary lung lesion and one brain metastasis each. Of the patients, fewer than 13 were female and several were male, and their median age at first diagnosis was roughly 59 years. Primary and metastatic specimens both had an average DNA integrity number of 3.5 to 4.5, with no significant difference between the two sites.

CDR1 and CDR2 were assigned from the germline V gene (reference sequence) as SEHNR and FQNEAQ. From the cysteine up to the phenylalanine, the CDR3 has a length of 15 residues. The CDR3 DNA has 45 bases and is translated from base 1. V ends up 3 bases short and J 0 bases short, with an unmatched junction base count of 2. Between roughly 2.24 and 5 ug genomic DNA was input per sample, with paired samples receiving equal DNA input. TCR beta libraries were constructed in two PCR steps with the immunoSEQ hsTCRbeta Kit, which uses multiplexed V and J gene primers. Pooled libraries, together with positive and negative controls, were sequenced on an Illumina MiSeq with a 100-cycle paired-end protocol. The original pipeline was this. Raw data were processed by the immunoSEQ vendor into normalized, annotated TCR beta repertoire reports. Richness was defined as unique clones by nucleotide sequence, with iChao1 and Efron-Thisted estimators extrapolating total richness. To characterize and compare the paired lesions, the analysis used Pielou's evenness, Simpson's index, the proportional abundance of the top-ten clones, and the Morisita overlap index. This immuneACCESS table, as held by TCRdb, lists in-frame sequences with V and J called but not all clones. Of the missing ones, under half trace to an unresolved V gene in checked studies; the others have no known cause. The DNA gave D and trimming, while V, J and clone size come from that table. This sample holds approximately 5,300 clones; 70% to 90% were observed only once. The top ten constitute approximately 3.5% of the sample.

What the authors observed across the whole study: Most clones were lesion-specific, with limited overlap between paired lesions (mean Morisita index roughly 0.25). Brain metastases had significantly fewer unique productive clones than paired primaries (median about 1,500 versus 4,500). DNA fragmentation in the FFPE samples may have kept the complete infiltrating T cell repertoire from being retrieved. In brain metastases, the ten most abundant clones accounted for a significantly larger fraction of the repertoire than in primaries, a finding that suggests clonal expansion. Effects of preoperative corticosteroids on T cell infiltration in brain metastases could not be controlled.

On this clone itself: What this receptor recognizes is not known. No much larger clone is present one base from it, and per-base qualities are unavailable.

Resection was performed in the patients for synchronous oligometastatic disease or for delayed recurrence of a solitary brain metastasis. To avoid including cancers other than NSCLC, any patient with a history of multiple malignancies was excluded. Tumor areas were macrodissected from about 5 deparaffinized about 11 um unstained sections under guidance from marked H&E slides. All specimens were fixed in formalin and embedded in paraffin (FFPE). Genomic DNA was extracted using the AllPrep DNA/RNA FFPE Kit. The origin of this receptor is a woman between 50 and 59 years old with non-small cell lung cancer. This receptor chain uses TRBV7-9 and TRBJ2-1, with TRBD1 identical over 7 junction bases. Sequenced sample: tumor tissue from the primary lung tumor. In light of the paper, this sample's cell subset or site label describes: primary lung cancer lesion. The CDR3: CASSFWDSSYNEQFF. The sequence in DNA is TGTGCCAGCAGCTTCTGGGACAGCTCCTACAATGAGCAGTTCTTC.